A selection of T cell receptor beta chains follows, all from one sample in a study of blood T cells in healthy people across ages. Each CDR3 protein is one row after TCRdb ran MiXCR on the 5' RACE reads. In the table there are hundreds of thousands of distinct CDR3 sequences, around 20% of which are singletons. Sequencing was carried out using blood. The receptor set was obtained from a man between 65 and 85 years old in good health. Both conserved end residues are part of each CDR3. The D gene is left open where the match is weak. The size of a clone is reported for some rows only, either as once, few or many, or as a class for expanded clones.

clone_size: NA
d_call: TRBD2
j_call: TRBJ2-1
v_call: TRBV4-3
cdr3_nt: TGCGCCAGCAGCCAAGGGGTAGCGGGAGGGCCTCAGAATGAGCAGTTCTTC
cdr3_aa: CASSQGVAGGPQNEQFF

clone_size: NA
d_call: NA
j_call: TRBJ1-1
v_call: TRBV2
cdr3_nt: TGTGCCCTAGGAGGGGAGAACACTGAAGCTTTCTTT
cdr3_aa: CALGGENTEAFF

clone_size: NA
d_call: TRBD1
j_call: TRBJ1-1
v_call: TRBV5-1
cdr3_nt: TGCGCCAGCAGCTTTGCCGGGACAGGGGCAGTTGAAGCTTTCTTT
cdr3_aa: CASSFAGTGAVEAFF

clone_size: NA
d_call: NA
j_call: TRBJ1-1
v_call: TRBV10-3
cdr3_nt: TGTGCCATCAGTGATATGGGGAACACTGAAGCTTTCTTT
cdr3_aa: CAISDMGNTEAFF

clone_size: NA
d_call: NA
j_call: TRBJ1-1
v_call: TRBV23-1
cdr3_nt: TGCGCCAGCAGTCAATCCGTCTATCCCCCAGAAGCTTTCTTT
cdr3_aa: CASSQSVYPPEAFF

clone_size: once
d_call: NA
j_call: TRBJ1-5
v_call: TRBV29-1
cdr3_nt: TGCAGCGTAGCGGACAGCGGCAATAGCAATCAGCCCCAGCATTTT
cdr3_aa: CSVADSGNSNQPQHF

clone_size: NA
d_call: NA
j_call: TRBJ2-2
v_call: TRBV7-9
cdr3_nt: TGTGCCAGCACCCAAGGGGTGGGGAACACCGGGGAGCTGTTTTTT
cdr3_aa: CASTQGVGNTGELFF

clone_size: NA
d_call: NA
j_call: TRBJ2-7
v_call: TRBV2
cdr3_nt: TGTGCCAGCAGTGGGTCTGCCTCGGGCTCCTACGAGCAGTACTTC
cdr3_aa: CASSGSASGSYEQYF

clone_size: few
d_call: TRBD2
j_call: TRBJ2-7
v_call: TRBV20-1
cdr3_nt: TGCAGTGCTAGAGTTCCGGGACTAGCAGTTTACGAGCAGTACTTC
cdr3_aa: CSARVPGLAVYEQYF

clone_size: many
d_call: NA
j_call: TRBJ1-1
v_call: TRBV27
cdr3_nt: TGTGCCAGCAGTTTTCAGGGCTCGAACACTGAAGCTTTCTTT
cdr3_aa: CASSFQGSNTEAFF

clone_size: many
d_call: NA
j_call: TRBJ2-7
v_call: TRBV29-1
cdr3_nt: TGCAGCGCCAAGGCTTCAGCCTACGAGCAGTACTTC
cdr3_aa: CSAKASAYEQYF

clone_size: few
d_call: TRBD2
j_call: TRBJ2-5
v_call: TRBV29-1
cdr3_nt: TGCAGCGTTGAAGGATCCGCTAGCGGGGCGCGAGAGACCCAGTACTTC
cdr3_aa: CSVEGSASGARETQYF

clone_size: few
d_call: TRBD1
j_call: TRBJ1-2
v_call: TRBV5-4
cdr3_nt: TGTGCCAGCAGCCGCGCGACAGGGGAGGACTATGGCTACACCTTC
cdr3_aa: CASSRATGEDYGYTF

clone_size: NA
d_call: NA
j_call: TRBJ2-7
v_call: TRBV5-5
cdr3_nt: TGTGCCAGCAGACCAGTGACAGGTACTACCTACGAGCAGTACTTC
cdr3_aa: CASRPVTGTTYEQYF

clone_size: few
d_call: NA
j_call: TRBJ2-3
v_call: TRBV5-1
cdr3_nt: TGCGCCAGCAGCTTGTATGATTACCCCACCTCAGATACGCAGTATTTT
cdr3_aa: CASSLYDYPTSDTQYF

clone_size: many
d_call: NA
j_call: TRBJ2-3
v_call: TRBV11-2
cdr3_nt: TGTGCCAGCAGCTTACAGGGGGGGGCCACAGATACGCAGTATTTT
cdr3_aa: CASSLQGGATDTQYF

clone_size: NA
d_call: NA
j_call: TRBJ2-7
v_call: TRBV12-3/TRBV12-4
cdr3_nt: TGTGCCAGCAGCTATCTCGATTCTTCCTACGAGCAGTACTTC
cdr3_aa: CASSYLDSSYEQYF

clone_size: NA
d_call: NA
j_call: TRBJ1-3
v_call: TRBV20-1
cdr3_nt: TGCAGTGCTAGAGATTCTAACGGCCGCAGGGGCAGTAGAAACACCATATATTTT
cdr3_aa: CSARDSNGRRGSRNTIYF

clone_size: NA
d_call: NA
j_call: TRBJ2-2
v_call: TRBV6-2/TRBV6-3
cdr3_nt: TGTGCCAGCATGGGGGAAGCCACCGGGGAGCTGTTTTTT
cdr3_aa: CASMGEATGELFF

clone_size: NA
d_call: NA
j_call: TRBJ1-4
v_call: TRBV20-1
cdr3_nt: TGCAGTGCTAGAGCGGTCGGCTCAATGGGTGAAAAACCGTTTTTT
cdr3_aa: CSARAVGSMGEKPFF

clone_size: once
d_call: TRBD2
j_call: TRBJ2-7
v_call: TRBV6-5
cdr3_nt: TGTGCCAGCAGTTACTTGGGACTAGCGGGCCTCTCCTACGAGCAGTACTTC
cdr3_aa: CASSYLGLAGLSYEQYF

clone_size: NA
d_call: NA
j_call: TRBJ1-5
v_call: TRBV30
cdr3_nt: TGTGCCTGGAATGAGGGAAATCGGCCCCAGCATTTT
cdr3_aa: CAWNEGNRPQHF

clone_size: few
d_call: NA
j_call: TRBJ2-3
v_call: TRBV5-1
cdr3_nt: TGCGCCAGCAGCTTAGACGGAGCAGCTTCAGATACGCAGTATTTT
cdr3_aa: CASSLDGAASDTQYF

clone_size: NA
d_call: TRBD1
j_call: TRBJ2-2
v_call: TRBV12-3/TRBV12-4
cdr3_nt: TGTGCCAGCAGCTCCGGGACAGGGGTCACCGGGGAGCTGTTTTTT
cdr3_aa: CASSSGTGVTGELFF

clone_size: few
d_call: NA
j_call: TRBJ2-2
v_call: TRBV18
cdr3_nt: TGTGCCAGCTCACCACAGGGCGGCAGGGAGCTGTTTTTT
cdr3_aa: CASSPQGGRELFF

clone_size: few
d_call: NA
j_call: TRBJ2-5
v_call: TRBV5-6
cdr3_nt: TGTGCCAGCAGCTCCGTGCCGGGAACACTTTTGGGGGAGCAGTACTTC
cdr3_aa: CASSSVPGTLLGEQYF

clone_size: NA
d_call: NA
j_call: TRBJ1-5
v_call: TRBV19
cdr3_nt: TGTGCCAGTAGTATAGGGACAGCCAACAATCAGCCCCAGCATTTT
cdr3_aa: CASSIGTANNQPQHF

clone_size: NA
d_call: TRBD1
j_call: TRBJ2-5
v_call: TRBV15
cdr3_nt: TGTGCCACCAGCAGATCCCGTGGACAGGAAGAGACCCAGTACTTC
cdr3_aa: CATSRSRGQEETQYF

clone_size: NA
d_call: TRBD2
j_call: TRBJ2-3
v_call: TRBV6-1
cdr3_nt: TGTGCCAGCGGGACTAGCTGGAAAGATACGCAGTATTTT
cdr3_aa: CASGTSWKDTQYF

clone_size: NA
d_call: TRBD2
j_call: TRBJ2-5
v_call: TRBV5-1
cdr3_nt: TGCACCAGCAGCTTGGCCTCTAGCGGGACTGGAGAGACCCAGTACTTC
cdr3_aa: CTSSLASSGTGETQYF

clone_size: few
d_call: NA
j_call: TRBJ2-1
v_call: TRBV5-5
cdr3_nt: TGTGCCAGCAGCGGTGGTAGGGACTCGGAGCAGTTCTTC
cdr3_aa: CASSGGRDSEQFF

clone_size: few
d_call: TRBD2
j_call: TRBJ2-1
v_call: TRBV7-7
cdr3_nt: TGTGCTAGCAGCTTAGCGGCGGGAGTTGACGGTGAGCAGTTCTTC
cdr3_aa: CASSLAAGVDGEQFF

clone_size: NA
d_call: NA
j_call: TRBJ2-2
v_call: TRBV12-3/TRBV12-4
cdr3_nt: TGTGTCAGCAGAAACCTTGGCGGGGAGCTGTTTTTT
cdr3_aa: CVSRNLGGELFF

clone_size: few
d_call: NA
j_call: TRBJ2-1
v_call: TRBV19
cdr3_nt: TGTGCCAGTAGTATAGGTTCCACAAATGAGCAGTTCTTC
cdr3_aa: CASSIGSTNEQFF

clone_size: few
d_call: NA
j_call: TRBJ2-5
v_call: TRBV10-3
cdr3_nt: TGTGCCATCAGCGAGATCCACCAAGAGACCCAGTACTTC
cdr3_aa: CAISEIHQETQYF

clone_size: NA
d_call: TRBD2
j_call: TRBJ2-3
v_call: TRBV20-1
cdr3_nt: TGCAGTGCGTTACGCGGGGGTTCTAGCACAGATACGCAGTATTTT
cdr3_aa: CSALRGGSSTDTQYF

clone_size: once
d_call: NA
j_call: TRBJ2-1
v_call: TRBV20-1
cdr3_nt: TGCAGTGCTAGAGGGCTAGTGGACTACAATGAGCAGTTCTTC
cdr3_aa: CSARGLVDYNEQFF

clone_size: NA
d_call: NA
j_call: TRBJ2-1
v_call: TRBV7-2
cdr3_nt: TGTGCCAGCAGCTTATATCACAATGAGCAGTTCTTC
cdr3_aa: CASSLYHNEQFF

clone_size: few
d_call: NA
j_call: TRBJ1-4
v_call: TRBV7-9
cdr3_nt: TGTGCCAGCAGCCCCGGGGAGGGGAACGGGGAAAAACTGTTTTTT
cdr3_aa: CASSPGEGNGEKLFF

clone_size: many
d_call: NA
j_call: TRBJ2-7
v_call: TRBV18
cdr3_nt: TGTGCCAGCTCACCAAGAGAAAGGAGCTCCTACGAGCAGTACTTC
cdr3_aa: CASSPRERSSYEQYF

clone_size: NA
d_call: NA
j_call: TRBJ2-1
v_call: TRBV20-1
cdr3_nt: TGCAGTGCTAGAGGACTTTTCAGCTCCTACAATGAGCAGTTCTTC
cdr3_aa: CSARGLFSSYNEQFF

clone_size: NA
d_call: NA
j_call: TRBJ2-5
v_call: TRBV18
cdr3_nt: TGTGCCAGCTCACCACGGGGGTTCCAAGAGACCCAGTACTTC
cdr3_aa: CASSPRGFQETQYF

clone_size: NA
d_call: TRBD2
j_call: TRBJ2-7
v_call: TRBV20-1
cdr3_nt: TGCAGTGCTAGAGATATGCGGGGGGTCTACGAGCAGTACTTC
cdr3_aa: CSARDMRGVYEQYF

clone_size: few
d_call: NA
j_call: TRBJ1-2
v_call: TRBV25-1
cdr3_nt: TGTGCCAGCAGAAGTCCTGTGGAGGGTGGAATTGGCTACACCTTC
cdr3_aa: CASRSPVEGGIGYTF

clone_size: NA
d_call: TRBD2
j_call: TRBJ2-6
v_call: TRBV20-1
cdr3_nt: TGCAGTGCTAGGGGTAGCGGGAGTTCTGGGGCCAACGTCCTGACTTTC
cdr3_aa: CSARGSGSSGANVLTF

clone_size: few
d_call: TRBD2
j_call: TRBJ2-5
v_call: TRBV5-1
cdr3_nt: TGCGCCAGCAGCTCGGGACTAGCGGAAGTTCGGGAGACCCAGTACTTC
cdr3_aa: CASSSGLAEVRETQYF

clone_size: few
d_call: NA
j_call: TRBJ2-4
v_call: TRBV2
cdr3_nt: TGTGCCAGCAGTGAAGGGTTCGTGAACATTCAGTACTTC
cdr3_aa: CASSEGFVNIQYF

clone_size: few
d_call: TRBD2
j_call: TRBJ2-3
v_call: TRBV5-6
cdr3_nt: TGTGCCAGCAGCCAGGGACTACCCCAAACCAGCACAGATACGCAGTATTTT
cdr3_aa: CASSQGLPQTSTDTQYF

clone_size: NA
d_call: NA
j_call: TRBJ1-5
v_call: TRBV6-2/TRBV6-3
cdr3_nt: TGTGCCAGCAGTTACCACATTCGGCCCCAGCATTTT
cdr3_aa: CASSYHIRPQHF

clone_size: many
d_call: NA
j_call: TRBJ2-4
v_call: TRBV20-1
cdr3_nt: TGCAGTGCTAAGGCAGGATTAGCCAAAAACATTCAGTACTTC
cdr3_aa: CSAKAGLAKNIQYF

clone_size: NA
d_call: NA
j_call: TRBJ2-3
v_call: TRBV30
cdr3_nt: TGTGCCTGGACCCCCCTTGCGGATACGCAGTATTTT
cdr3_aa: CAWTPLADTQYF

clone_size: few
d_call: TRBD1
j_call: TRBJ2-7
v_call: TRBV18
cdr3_nt: TGTGCCAGCTCACCAGGGGACAGGGTTTCCTACGAGCAGTACTTC
cdr3_aa: CASSPGDRVSYEQYF

clone_size: NA
d_call: NA
j_call: TRBJ2-1
v_call: TRBV6-1
cdr3_nt: TGTGCCAGCAGTGAATTCTGGCAGGGACCCTACAATGAGCAGTTCTTC
cdr3_aa: CASSEFWQGPYNEQFF

clone_size: NA
d_call: NA
j_call: TRBJ1-2
v_call: TRBV20-1
cdr3_nt: TGCAGTGCTACAGCTGTCTATGGCTACACCTTC
cdr3_aa: CSATAVYGYTF

clone_size: NA
d_call: TRBD1
j_call: TRBJ2-1
v_call: TRBV28
cdr3_nt: TGTGCCAGCAAGACAGGGCACAATGAGCAGTTCTTC
cdr3_aa: CASKTGHNEQFF

clone_size: NA
d_call: NA
j_call: TRBJ2-5
v_call: TRBV14
cdr3_nt: TGTGCCAGCAGCCAACAGGACCTCTACCAGTACTTC
cdr3_aa: CASSQQDLYQYF

clone_size: few
d_call: TRBD1
j_call: TRBJ2-1
v_call: TRBV7-6
cdr3_nt: TGTGCCAGCAGCTTAGGGCCGCTCGGCAGGGGGCCAAGAGATGAGCAGTTCTTC
cdr3_aa: CASSLGPLGRGPRDEQFF